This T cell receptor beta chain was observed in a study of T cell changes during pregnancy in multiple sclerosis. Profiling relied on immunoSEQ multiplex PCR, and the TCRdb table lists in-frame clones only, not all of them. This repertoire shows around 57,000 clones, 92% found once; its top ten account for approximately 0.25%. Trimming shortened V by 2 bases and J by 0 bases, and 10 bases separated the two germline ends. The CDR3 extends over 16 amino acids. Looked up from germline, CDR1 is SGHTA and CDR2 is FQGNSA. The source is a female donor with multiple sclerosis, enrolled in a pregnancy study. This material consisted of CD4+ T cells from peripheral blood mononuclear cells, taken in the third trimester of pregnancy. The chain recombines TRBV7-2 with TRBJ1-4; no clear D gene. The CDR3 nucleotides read TGTGCCAGCAGCTTAAAAGTTCGAGCAACTAATGAAAAACTGTTTTTT. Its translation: CASSLKVRATNEKLFF.